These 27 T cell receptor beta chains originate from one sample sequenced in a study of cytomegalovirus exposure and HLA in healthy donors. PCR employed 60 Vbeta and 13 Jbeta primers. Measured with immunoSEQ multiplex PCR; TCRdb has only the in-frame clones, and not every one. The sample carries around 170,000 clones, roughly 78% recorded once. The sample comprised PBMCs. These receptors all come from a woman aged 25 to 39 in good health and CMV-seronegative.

The CDR3 region is CAWSGPGQPDYGYTF. The CDR3 DNA is TGTGCCTGGAGTGGCCCGGGACAGCCAGACTATGGCTACACCTTC. This chain joins TRBV30 and TRBJ1-2, with 7 bases identical to TRBD1. The CDR3 is 15 amino acids. The J segment lost 3 bases and the V segment lost 1 base, leaving 8 bases of the junction unmatched. CDR1 is GTSNPN and CDR2 is SVGIG in the germline V gene (reference sequence).

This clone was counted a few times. The CDR3 here is CASSSTGGHYGYTF. CDR3 in DNA: TGCGCCAGCAGCTCGACAGGGGGCCACTATGGCTACACCTTC. This rearrangement joins TRBV5-1 to TRBJ1-2; 10 positions agree with TRBD1. Germline V CDR1 and CDR2: SGHRS, YFSETQ. V dropped 3 bases and J dropped 3; count of bases not matched to a gene: 2. The CDR3 has 14 residues.

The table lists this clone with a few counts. The CDR3 DNA reads as TGTGCCAGCAGCCAAGACTCCGGGACAGGCGCTTTTAACTATGGCTACACCTTC. Translation gives CASSQDSGTGAFNYGYTF. The rearrangement links TRBV4-2 to TRBJ1-2; 8 bases align to TRBD1. The CDR3 covers 18 residues. Germline trimming cut 0 bases from V and 1 base from J; bases unmatched to any gene: 10. Germline CDR1 LGHNA, CDR2 YNFKEQ.

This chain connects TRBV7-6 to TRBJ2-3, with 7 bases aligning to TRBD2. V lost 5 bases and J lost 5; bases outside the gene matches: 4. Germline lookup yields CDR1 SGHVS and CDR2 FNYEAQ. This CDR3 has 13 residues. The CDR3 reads CASSQGGIDTQYF. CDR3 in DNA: TGTGCCAGCAGCCAGGGAGGGATAGATACGCAGTATTTT.

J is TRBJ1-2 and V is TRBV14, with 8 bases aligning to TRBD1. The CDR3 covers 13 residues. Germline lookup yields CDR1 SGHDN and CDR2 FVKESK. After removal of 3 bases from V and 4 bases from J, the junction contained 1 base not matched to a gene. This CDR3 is CASSQTGAYGYTF. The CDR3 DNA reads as TGTGCCAGCAGCCAGACAGGGGCCTATGGCTACACCTTC.

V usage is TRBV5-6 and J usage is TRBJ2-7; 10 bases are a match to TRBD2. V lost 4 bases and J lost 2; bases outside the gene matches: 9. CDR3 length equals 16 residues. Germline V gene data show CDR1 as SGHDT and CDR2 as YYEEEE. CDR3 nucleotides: TGTGCCAGCAGCACTACCGGGACTAGCGAGACCTACGAGCAGTACTTC. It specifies CASSTTGTSETYEQYF.

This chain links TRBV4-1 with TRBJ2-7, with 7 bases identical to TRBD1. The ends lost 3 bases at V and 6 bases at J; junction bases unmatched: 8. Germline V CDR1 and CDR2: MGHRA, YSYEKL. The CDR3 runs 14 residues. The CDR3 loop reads CASSHVDRAREQYF. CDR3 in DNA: TGCGCCAGCAGCCACGTAGACAGGGCCCGCGAGCAGTACTTC.

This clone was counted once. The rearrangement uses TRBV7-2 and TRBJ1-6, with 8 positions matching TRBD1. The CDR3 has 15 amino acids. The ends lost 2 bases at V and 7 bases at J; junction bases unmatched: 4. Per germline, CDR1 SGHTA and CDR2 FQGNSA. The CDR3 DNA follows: TGTGCCAGCAGCTTACGCGACAGGGGCAATTCACCCCTCCACTTT. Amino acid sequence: CASSLRDRGNSPLHF.

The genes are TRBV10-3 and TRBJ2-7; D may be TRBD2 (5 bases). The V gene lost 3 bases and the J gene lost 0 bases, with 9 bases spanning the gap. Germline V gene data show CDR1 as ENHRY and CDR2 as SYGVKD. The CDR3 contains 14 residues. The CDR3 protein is CAISEEGYSYEQYF. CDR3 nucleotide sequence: TGTGCCATCAGTGAAGAGGGTTACTCCTACGAGCAGTACTTC.

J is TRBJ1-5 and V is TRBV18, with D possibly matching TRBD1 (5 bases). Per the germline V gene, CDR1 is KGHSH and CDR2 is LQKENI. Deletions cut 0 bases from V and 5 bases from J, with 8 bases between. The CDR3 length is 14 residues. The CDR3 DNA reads TGTGCCAGCTCACCACCGGGAGGGGATCAGCCCCAGCATTTT. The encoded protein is CASSPPGGDQPQHF.

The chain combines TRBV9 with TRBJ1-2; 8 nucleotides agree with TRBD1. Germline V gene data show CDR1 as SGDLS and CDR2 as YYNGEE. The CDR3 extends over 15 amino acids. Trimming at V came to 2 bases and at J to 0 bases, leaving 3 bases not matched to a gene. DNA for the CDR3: TGTGCCAGCAGCGTTGGACAGGGACCTAACTATGGCTACACCTTC. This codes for CASSVGQGPNYGYTF.

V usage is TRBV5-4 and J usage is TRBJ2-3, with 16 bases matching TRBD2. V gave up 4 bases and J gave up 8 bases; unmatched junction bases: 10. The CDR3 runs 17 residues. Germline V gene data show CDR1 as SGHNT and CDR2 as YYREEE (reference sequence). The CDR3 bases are TGTGCCAGCAGCGTGGGACTAGCGGGGGGGGCAGAGGGTACGCAGTATTTT. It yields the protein CASSVGLAGGAEGTQYF.

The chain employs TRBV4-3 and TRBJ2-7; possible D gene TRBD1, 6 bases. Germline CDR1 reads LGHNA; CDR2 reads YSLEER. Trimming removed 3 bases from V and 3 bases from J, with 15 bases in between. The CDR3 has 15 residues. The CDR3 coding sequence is TGCGCCAGCAGCCAGGGACCGGGACATTTCTACGAGCAGTACTTC. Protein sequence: CASSQGPGHFYEQYF.

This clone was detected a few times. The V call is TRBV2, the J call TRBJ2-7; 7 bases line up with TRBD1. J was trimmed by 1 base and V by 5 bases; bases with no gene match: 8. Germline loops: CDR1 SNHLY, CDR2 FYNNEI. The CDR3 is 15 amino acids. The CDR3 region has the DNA TGTGCCAGCAGTAAAGACAGGGAGCGGTCCTACGAGCAGTACTTC. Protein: CASSKDRERSYEQYF.

This chain's CDR3 is CASSQAGRGGNIQYF. The CDR3, as DNA: TGCGCCAGCAGCCAAGCTGGGCGGGGGGGGAACATTCAGTACTTC. The rearrangement links TRBV4-3 to TRBJ2-4; 9 bases align to TRBD2. CDR1 is LGHNA, CDR2 YSLEER, per germline. The J segment lost 7 bases and the V segment lost 1 base, leaving 5 bases of the junction unmatched. There are 15 residues in the CDR3.

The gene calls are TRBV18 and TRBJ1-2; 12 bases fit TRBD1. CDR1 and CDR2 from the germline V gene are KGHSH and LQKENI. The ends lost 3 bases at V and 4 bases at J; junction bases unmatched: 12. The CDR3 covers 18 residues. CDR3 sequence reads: CASSPPGTGGSRVYGYTF. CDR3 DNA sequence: TGTGCCAGCTCACCGCCCGGGACAGGGGGCTCCCGCGTCTATGGCTACACCTTC.

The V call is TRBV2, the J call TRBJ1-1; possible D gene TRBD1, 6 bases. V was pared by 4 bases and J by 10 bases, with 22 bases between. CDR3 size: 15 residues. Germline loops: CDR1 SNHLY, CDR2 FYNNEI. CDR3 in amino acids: CASSVGGVQNRVAFF. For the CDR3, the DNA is TGTGCCAGCAGTGTAGGGGGAGTTCAAAATCGGGTAGCTTTCTTT.

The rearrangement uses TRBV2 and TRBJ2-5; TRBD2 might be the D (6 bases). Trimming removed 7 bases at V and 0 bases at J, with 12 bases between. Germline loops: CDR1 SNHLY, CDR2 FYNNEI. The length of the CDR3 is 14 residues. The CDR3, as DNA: TGTGCCAGCAATTGGGCGGGGTACCAAGAGACCCAGTACTTC. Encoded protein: CASNWAGYQETQYF. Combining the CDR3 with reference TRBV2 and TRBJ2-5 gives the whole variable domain EPEVTQTPSHQVTQMGQEVILRCVPISNHLYFYWYRQILGQKVEFLVSFYNNEISEKSEIFDDQFSVERPDGSNFTLKIRSTKLEDSAMYFCASNWAGYQETQYFGPGTRLLVL.

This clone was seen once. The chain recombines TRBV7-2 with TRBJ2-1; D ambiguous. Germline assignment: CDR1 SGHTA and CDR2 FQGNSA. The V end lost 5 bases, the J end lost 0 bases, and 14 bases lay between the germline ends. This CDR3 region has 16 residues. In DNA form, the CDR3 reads TGTGCCAGCAGCCCTGGGCACTTTACCTCCTACAATGAGCAGTTCTTC. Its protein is CASSPGHFTSYNEQFF.

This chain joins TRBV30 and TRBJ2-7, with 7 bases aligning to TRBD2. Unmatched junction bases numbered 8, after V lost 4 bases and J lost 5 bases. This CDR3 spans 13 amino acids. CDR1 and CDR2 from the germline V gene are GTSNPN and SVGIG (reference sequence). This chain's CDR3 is CAWITDGRHEQYF. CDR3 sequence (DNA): TGTGCCTGGATCACGGACGGGAGGCACGAGCAGTACTTC.

Written as DNA, the CDR3 is TGTGCCTGGAATGGTATTGAACGGTCACCCCTCCACTTT. Amino acid sequence: CAWNGIERSPLHF. The chain uses TRBV30 and TRBJ1-6, with D hard to call. This CDR3 comprises 13 residues. Germline CDR1 and CDR2: GTSNPN and SVGIG (reference sequence). The germline V and J ends were trimmed by 4 bases and 10 bases, with 14 bases remaining between them.

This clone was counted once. CDR3 nucleotide sequence: TGTGCCAGTAGCCGTCCCGGGACTAGCCGGAGCACAGATACGCAGTATTTT. Translated, it gives CASSRPGTSRSTDTQYF. The chain recombines TRBV19 with TRBJ2-3; 9 bases map to TRBD2. This CDR3 spans 17 amino acids. V lost 6 bases and J lost 0; bases outside the gene matches: 10. Germline V CDR1 and CDR2: LNHDA, SQIVND (reference sequence). Full variable domain (missing parts from reference TRBV19 and TRBJ2-3): DGGITQSPKYLFRKEGQNVTLSCEQNLNHDAMYWYRQDPGQGLRLIYYSQIVNDFQKGDIAEGYSVSREKKESFPLTVTSAQKNPTAFYLCASSRPGTSRSTDTQYFGPGTRLTVL.

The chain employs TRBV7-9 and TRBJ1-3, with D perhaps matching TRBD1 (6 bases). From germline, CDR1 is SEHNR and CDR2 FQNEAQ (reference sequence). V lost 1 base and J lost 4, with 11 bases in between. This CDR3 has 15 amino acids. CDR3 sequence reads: CASSLEAGAGNTIYF. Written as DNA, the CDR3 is TGTGCCAGCAGCTTAGAGGCAGGGGCCGGAAACACCATATATTTT.

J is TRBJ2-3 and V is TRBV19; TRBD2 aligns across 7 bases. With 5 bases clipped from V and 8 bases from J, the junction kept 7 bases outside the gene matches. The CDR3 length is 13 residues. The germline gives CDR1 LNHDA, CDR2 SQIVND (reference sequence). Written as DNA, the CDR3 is TGTGCCAGTAGTTGGGAGGGTTGGGGTACGCAGTATTTT. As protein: CASSWEGWGTQYF.

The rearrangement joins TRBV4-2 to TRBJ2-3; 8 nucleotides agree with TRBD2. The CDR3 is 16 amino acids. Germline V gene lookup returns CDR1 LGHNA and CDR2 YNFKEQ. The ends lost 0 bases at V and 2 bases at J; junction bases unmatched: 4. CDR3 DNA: TGTGCCAGCAGCCAAGAGGCTAGCGGGCCCACAGATACGCAGTATTTT. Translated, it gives CASSQEASGPTDTQYF.

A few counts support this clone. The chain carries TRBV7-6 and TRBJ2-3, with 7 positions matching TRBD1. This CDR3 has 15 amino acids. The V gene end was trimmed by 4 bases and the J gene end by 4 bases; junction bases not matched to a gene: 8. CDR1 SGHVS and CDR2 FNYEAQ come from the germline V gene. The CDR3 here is CASSSRDRFSDTQYF. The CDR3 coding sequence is TGTGCCAGCAGCTCCCGGGACAGATTTTCAGATACGCAGTATTTT.

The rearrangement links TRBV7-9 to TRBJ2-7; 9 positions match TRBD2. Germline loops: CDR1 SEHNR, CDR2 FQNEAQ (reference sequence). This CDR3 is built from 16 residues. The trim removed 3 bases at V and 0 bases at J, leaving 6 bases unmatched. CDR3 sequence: CASSFSLAGSSYEQYF. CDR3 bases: TGTGCCAGCAGCTTTTCTCTAGCGGGGAGCTCCTACGAGCAGTACTTC. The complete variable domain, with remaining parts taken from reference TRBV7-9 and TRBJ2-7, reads DTGVSQNPRHKITKRGQNVTFRCDPISEHNRLYWYRQTLGQGPEFLTYFQNEAQLEKSRLLSDRFSAERPKGSFSTLEIQRTEQGDSAMYLCASSFSLAGSSYEQYFGPGTRLTVT.